What follows are 23 T cell receptor beta chains derived from one specimen sequenced in a study of shared T cell receptors in the human thymus. Produced via immunoSEQ multiplex PCR; TCRdb's table is partial and in-frame only. The sample shows approximately 660,000 clones, roughly 90% of them seen only once. The data also belong to a second study, concerning human thymus T cells.

The sequencing sample was made of thymocytes. Every receptor here comes from a boy in the first two years of life with a congenital heart defect.

The V and J genes are TRBV28 and TRBJ2-1; TRBD2 matches 14 bases. The V segment lost 6 bases and the J segment 0 bases; nucleotides outside the gene matches: 13. CDR1 and CDR2 (germline): MDHEN, SYDVKM. The CDR3 runs 20 residues. CDR3 amino acids: CASRHRLAGGPGSSYNEQFF. The CDR3 DNA reads TGTGCCAGCAGACACAGACTAGCGGGAGGGCCGGGGAGCTCCTACAATGAGCAGTTCTTC.

The chain recombines TRBV23-1 with TRBJ2-5, with 11 positions matching TRBD2. TRBV23-1 is labeled an ORF, and its function is uncertain. This CDR3 has 18 residues. Trimming removed 6 bases from V and 3 bases from J; junction bases left unmatched: 15. CDR3 sequence: CASSLKSVGLAEKETQYF. In DNA form, the CDR3 reads TGCGCCAGCAGCCTCAAGAGCGTGGGACTAGCGGAAAAAGAGACCCAGTACTTC.

This clone has just one count. This chain links TRBV5-1 with TRBJ2-3, with 11 bases aligning to TRBD2. V lost 4 bases and J lost 6; bases outside the gene matches: 13. Looked up from germline, CDR1 is SGHRS and CDR2 is YFSETQ. The CDR3 contains 17 residues. Here the CDR3 reads CASSPDQLAGDGDTQYF. The CDR3 coding sequence is TGCGCCAGCAGCCCGGACCAACTAGCGGGAGATGGCGATACGCAGTATTTT.

The V call is TRBV4-1, the J call TRBJ2-1; 8 nucleotides line up with TRBD1. Looked up from germline, CDR1 is MGHRA and CDR2 is YSYEKL. V lost 9 bases to trimming and J lost 7 bases; unmatched junction nucleotides: 11. The CDR3 loop spans 14 amino acids. The CDR3 loop is CAREGRGHRNEQFF. CDR3 nucleotides: TGCGCCAGGGAGGGCAGGGGGCATCGAAATGAGCAGTTCTTC.

This clone has only a few counts. The chain is built from TRBV6-4 and TRBJ2-2, with 10 bases fitting TRBD2. Trimming took 6 bases from V and 8 from J; bases not matched to a gene: 12. In germline, CDR1 is MRHNA, CDR2 SNTAGT. This CDR3 is built from 16 residues. The CDR3 bases are TGTGCCAGCAGCGGGACTAGCGTCATGTTGTCGGGGGAGCTGTTTTTT. Encoded protein: CASSGTSVMLSGELFF.

This rearrangement joins TRBV19 to TRBJ2-3; 11 bases are a match to TRBD2. The CDR3 is made up of 16 amino acids. J gave up 4 bases and V 4 bases, and 7 bases lay outside the gene matches. CDR1 is LNHDA, CDR2 SQIVND, per germline (reference sequence). The CDR3 region is CASSTSLAGAPDTQYF. The CDR3 region has the DNA TGTGCCAGTAGTACCTCACTAGCGGGAGCTCCAGATACGCAGTATTTT. Drawing the rest from reference TRBV19 and TRBJ2-3, the complete variable domain is DGGITQSPKYLFRKEGQNVTLSCEQNLNHDAMYWYRQDPGQGLRLIYYSQIVNDFQKGDIAEGYSVSREKKESFPLTVTSAQKNPTAFYLCASSTSLAGAPDTQYFGPGTRLTVL.

This chain connects TRBV30 to TRBJ2-1; 9 bases match TRBD2. J was trimmed by 0 bases and V by 0 bases; bases with no gene match: 15. Germline CDR1 GTSNPN, CDR2 SVGIG (reference sequence). CDR3 length: 20 amino acids. The CDR3 sequence is CAWSVSGTASGASSYNEQFF. The CDR3 DNA is TGTGCCTGGAGTGTATCCGGGACGGCTAGCGGGGCGAGCTCCTACAATGAGCAGTTCTTC.

This clone was recorded a few times. This chain uses TRBV29-1 with TRBJ1-3, with a tentative D call TRBD1 (5 bases). The V gene's germline CDR1 is SQVTM and CDR2 ANQGSEA. CDR3 length equals 13 residues. V dropped 3 bases and J dropped 8 bases, with 14 bases sitting between them. CDR3 sequence: CSVDRQGGDTIYF. CDR3 nucleotides: TGCAGCGTTGATAGGCAGGGCGGAGACACCATATATTTT.

The chain recombines TRBV30 with TRBJ2-5; the D gene is possibly TRBD1 (5 bases). CDR1 is GTSNPN, CDR2 SVGIG, per germline (reference sequence). CDR3 length: 13 residues. Deletions cut 3 bases from V and 1 base from J, with 9 bases between. The CDR3 reads CAWSDRIQETQYF. The CDR3 DNA reads TGTGCCTGGAGCGACAGAATCCAAGAGACCCAGTACTTC.

The chain employs TRBV11-2 and TRBJ2-7; D is possibly TRBD2 (5 bases). V was trimmed by 3 bases and J by 0 bases, leaving 15 bases between them. This CDR3 comprises 16 residues. The V gene's germline CDR1 is SGHAT and CDR2 FQNNGV. In nucleotides, the CDR3 is TGTGCCAGCAGCTTCCTAGGCACTAGGAGCTCCTACGAGCAGTACTTC. It specifies CASSFLGTRSSYEQYF.

The chain uses TRBV11-2 and TRBJ2-7; TRBD1 is a possible D gene (5 bases). V lost 4 bases to trimming and J lost 3 bases, with 19 bases between them. CDR1 SGHAT and CDR2 FQNNGV come from the germline V gene. This CDR3 region has 16 residues. CDR3 DNA sequence: TGTGCCAGCAGCTCTGCCCCGACAGTTCCTAACTACGAGCAGTACTTC. It is translated as CASSSAPTVPNYEQYF.

The chain is built from TRBV10-3 and TRBJ2-7, with D possibly matching TRBD2 (6 bases). V gave up 3 bases and J gave up 7 bases, with 10 bases separating them. The CDR3 is made up of 12 amino acids. CDR1 is ENHRY, CDR2 SYGVKD, per germline. CDR3 DNA sequence: TGTGCCATCAGTGAAGCGGGCCTAGAGCAGTACTTC. Protein: CAISEAGLEQYF.

This clone was seen just once. Other DNA sequences in this specimen translate into the identical CDR3. The chain links TRBV6-6 to TRBJ1-2, with 8 positions matching TRBD1. The CDR3 is 14 residues long. CDR1 is MNHNY and CDR2 is SVGAGI in the germline V gene (reference sequence). After removal of 6 bases from V and 4 bases from J, the junction contained 7 bases not matched to a gene. The CDR3: CASSPGTGGYGYTF. The CDR3 coding sequence is TGTGCCAGCAGCCCCGGGACAGGAGGCTATGGCTACACCTTC.

The gene calls are TRBV5-4 and TRBJ2-3; TRBD2 matches 10 bases. The V gene end was trimmed by 4 bases and the J gene end by 5 bases; junction bases not matched to a gene: 10. In germline, CDR1 is SGHNT, CDR2 YYREEE (reference sequence). The CDR3 is made up of 16 amino acids. The CDR3, as DNA: TGTGCCAGCAGCCAACTAAACGGGACTAGCGTAGATACGCAGTATTTT. Residues: CASSQLNGTSVDTQYF.

This clone was detected once. The chain links TRBV28 to TRBJ1-5; no clear D gene. The V gene's germline CDR1 is MDHEN and CDR2 SYDVKM. V was clipped by 2 bases and J by 7 bases, with 6 bases between them. This CDR3 has 12 amino acids. In DNA form, the CDR3 reads TGTGCCAGCAGTTTACCTGGCCAGCCCCAGCATTTT. Translating it yields CASSLPGQPQHF.

The chain links TRBV27 to TRBJ2-4, with D possibly matching TRBD1 (6 bases). The germline CDR1 and CDR2 sequences are MNHEY and SMNVEV (reference sequence). The V end was cut by 7 bases, the J end by 5 bases, with 15 bases between. This CDR3 has 14 residues. In DNA, the CDR3 is TGTGCCAGCACACCGACAGGAGGCCAAAACATTCAGTACTTC. Translating it yields CASTPTGGQNIQYF.

The CDR3 protein is CASSSPGQGSMGNTIYF. DNA of the CDR3: TGTGCCAGCAGTTCCCCAGGACAGGGATCTATGGGAAACACCATATATTTT. This chain uses TRBV27 with TRBJ1-3; TRBD1 agrees at 8 bases. The CDR3 sequence is 17 residues long. Germline V gene data show CDR1 as MNHEY and CDR2 as SMNVEV (reference sequence). The V segment lost 4 bases and the J segment 4 bases; nucleotides outside the gene matches: 12.

The CDR3 region has the DNA TGTGCCAGCAGCTCGCAGGGGGAGCAGTTCTTC. Amino acids: CASSSQGEQFF. The chain joins TRBV7-3 to TRBJ2-1; a weak D match, TRBD1 (6 bases). The germline gives CDR1 SGHTA, CDR2 FQGTGA. This CDR3 contains 11 residues. V was pared by 4 bases and J by 10 bases, with 8 bases between.

This clone was seen just once. The CDR3 region has the DNA TGCGCCAGCAGCCAACGGAACAGGATCCCGGGGACCCAGTACTTC. This sequence encodes CASSQRNRIPGTQYF. The chain links TRBV4-1 to TRBJ2-5; D is perhaps TRBD1 (5 bases). Germline V gene lookup returns CDR1 MGHRA and CDR2 YSYEKL. Trimming stripped 2 bases from V and 7 bases from J, with 17 bases between. The CDR3 sequence is 15 residues long.

The genes are TRBV7-9 and TRBJ2-5; D remains ambiguous. Germline CDR1 reads SEHNR; CDR2 reads FQNEAQ (reference sequence). The length of the CDR3 is 16 residues. Trimming shortened V by 2 bases and J by 2 bases, and 15 bases separated the two germline ends. The CDR3 DNA is TGTGCCAGCAGCTTAACGTTGACACAGATACAAGAGACCCAGTACTTC. Residues: CASSLTLTQIQETQYF.

This clone was observed a single time. The chain has TRBV13 and TRBJ2-7; 9 bases match TRBD1. The CDR3 is 14 residues long. V trimming: 6 bases; J trimming: 5 bases; junction bases outside the gene matches: 8. From germline, CDR1 is PRHDT and CDR2 FYEKMQ (reference sequence). This CDR3 reads CASRHGTGFHEQYF. The DNA for the CDR3 is TGTGCCAGCAGGCATGGGACAGGGTTCCACGAGCAGTACTTC.

The J gene is TRBJ2-2, the V gene TRBV18; D unclear. The CDR3 is 15 amino acids. Trimming removed 3 bases from V and 2 bases from J, with 10 bases in between. Germline V gives CDR1 KGHSH, CDR2 LQKENI. In DNA, the CDR3 is TGTGCCAGCTCACCCTCCCGGAGAAACACCGGGGAGCTGTTTTTT. Translated: CASSPSRRNTGELFF.

The chain couples TRBV4-3 to TRBJ2-5; D gene ambiguous. CDR3 size: 14 residues. Per germline, CDR1 LGHNA and CDR2 YSLEER. Between the trimmed V and J ends, which lost 0 bases and 5 bases, there was a span of 10 bases. The CDR3 region is CASSQDRDMETQYF. The CDR3 region has the DNA TGCGCCAGCAGCCAAGACCGCGATATGGAGACCCAGTACTTC.